This TCR beta chain was sequenced during a study of blood T cell repertoires in COVID-19. CDR1 GTSNPN and CDR2 SVGIG come from the germline V gene (reference sequence). V shed 1 base, J shed 7 bases, and the junction held 6 bases outside the gene matches. The CDR3 has 16 amino acids. Sequencing used immunoSEQ multiplex PCR; TCRdb keeps in-frame clones, though not all of them. The sample shows around 57,000 clones, approximately 80% of them seen only once. This TCR was sampled from a woman in her 70s with acute or convalescent COVID-19. The chain is built from TRBV30 and TRBJ2-2, with TRBD2 matching over 13 bases. Source material: peripheral blood. CDR3 loop: CAWSERTSGGGGELFF. The CDR3, as DNA: TGTGCCTGGAGTGAGCGGACTAGCGGGGGCGGCGGGGAGCTGTTTTTT.